This T cell receptor beta chain stems from a study of blood T cells in healthy people across ages. Study-wide results and limits: Getting older went along with TCR beta diversity per million T cells dropping roughly linearly. Unsorted PBMCs prevented conclusive naive versus antigen-experienced comparison.

Through a sample-barcoded 5' primer and a J-beta primer mix, a second PCR was run for roughly 6 to 12 cycles. TCRdb ran MiXCR on the 5' RACE reads and lists one entry per CDR3 protein. The sample has 1.5 million or so distinct CDR3 sequences, 35% to 45% seen once. Of note for this clonotype: As yet, its antigen is unknown.

J was trimmed by 2 bases and V by 0 bases; bases with no gene match: 6. The CDR3 length is 16 residues. Germline CDR1 SGDLS, CDR2 YYNGEE. Isolation per sample recovered at least 6 million PBMCs. The sample comprised blood. The source is a woman aged 18-30 years in good health. This chain uses TRBV9 with TRBJ2-3; 7 nucleotides align to TRBD1. CDR3 amino acids: CASSVAPRGNTDTQYF. The CDR3 coding sequence is TGTGCCAGCAGCGTAGCACCCAGGGGGAACACAGATACGCAGTATTTT.